A single sample is the source of the 12 T cell receptor beta chains below, sequenced in a study of control samples from healthy donors and cancer patients. TCRdb's table, derived via immunoSEQ multiplex PCR, lists solely in-frame clones and lacks some. The repertoire includes roughly 30,000 clones, 80% to 95% of them detected once, and about 1.5% sits in the top ten. Source material: PBMCs. The receptor set was obtained from a man aged 40-49 years with colorectal cancer.

In its sample, this clone was seen once. The rearrangement links TRBV5-1 to TRBJ2-3; 15 bases align to TRBD2. CDR1 is SGHRS, CDR2 YFSETQ, per germline. The trim removed 4 bases at V and 5 bases at J, leaving 8 bases unmatched. This CDR3 comprises 17 residues. CDR3 residues: CASSNSGTSGGLDTQYF. CDR3 sequence (DNA): TGCGCCAGCAGCAATTCCGGGACTAGCGGGGGGTTAGATACGCAGTATTTT.

This clone was detected only a few times. The chain is built from TRBV19 and TRBJ1-1; 7 bases are a match to TRBD1. J gave up 3 bases and V 8 bases, and 12 bases lay outside the gene matches. The germline V gene has CDR1 LNHDA and CDR2 SQIVND (reference sequence). This CDR3 is 15 amino acids long. CDR3 coding DNA: TGTGCCAGTCGACCCTCGACAGGGTGGGACACTGAAGCTTTCTTT. Protein product: CASRPSTGWDTEAFF.

The rearrangement links TRBV4-3 to TRBJ1-2; D is ambiguous. This CDR3 has 15 residues. Per germline, CDR1 LGHNA and CDR2 YSLEER. Trimming cost V 0 bases and J 5 bases, with 13 bases left between them. The CDR3 reads CASSQDGNSKYGYTF. Written as DNA, the CDR3 is TGCGCCAGCAGCCAAGATGGAAACTCAAAGTATGGCTACACCTTC.

The chain has TRBV2 and TRBJ1-1; TRBD1 agrees at 11 bases. From germline, CDR1 is SNHLY and CDR2 FYNNEI. The CDR3 is 17 residues long. Losses at the gene ends were 7 bases for V and 0 bases for J; bases not matched to a gene: 10. The CDR3 DNA sequence: TGTGCCAGCAAACTTATGGACAGGGGGCCCATGAACACTGAAGCTTTCTTT. This gives the protein CASKLMDRGPMNTEAFF.

V and J are TRBV6-1 and TRBJ1-5, with unresolved D. The V and J ends lost 3 bases and 4 bases respectively, with 19 bases between them. CDR1 is MNHNS, CDR2 SASEGT, per germline. The CDR3 sequence is 17 residues long. The CDR3, as DNA: TGTGCCAGCAGTGAGGGGAGAAGGGAGGTCGGGAATCAGCCCCAGCATTTT. As protein: CASSEGRREVGNQPQHF.

This clone was detected a few times. The chain has TRBV6-5 and TRBJ1-5; TRBD1 might be the D (5 bases). The CDR3 spans 15 residues. In germline, CDR1 is MNHEY, CDR2 SVGAGI. Trimming removed 6 bases at V and 9 bases at J, with 21 bases between. The CDR3 DNA follows: TGTGCCAGCAGCCAGAACCCCCAGGGTGCCGGGCCCCAGCATTTT. It specifies CASSQNPQGAGPQHF.

V and J are TRBV29-1 and TRBJ2-3, with TRBD1 matching over 9 bases. The junction had 7 bases not matched to a gene; V was cut back by 7 bases and J by 2 bases. Germline V gives CDR1 SQVTM, CDR2 ANQGSEA. The CDR3 extends over 14 amino acids. The CDR3 nucleotides read TGCAGCGCCGAAGGGACAGGGATCACAGATACGCAGTATTTT. This codes for CSAEGTGITDTQYF.

Here the CDR3 reads CASKPRGLGDTEAFF. CDR3 bases: TGTGCCAGCAAGCCCCGGGGGTTGGGTGACACTGAAGCTTTCTTT. The rearrangement uses TRBV19 and TRBJ1-1; tentatively, D is TRBD1 (5 bases). CDR1 LNHDA and CDR2 SQIVND come from the germline V gene (reference sequence). CDR3 size: 15 residues. Trimming cost V 9 bases and J 3 bases, with 20 bases left between them.

This sequence joins TRBV7-8 and TRBJ2-7, with D perhaps TRBD1 (6 bases). V was shortened by 2 bases and J by 7 bases, with 18 bases between the two germline ends. Looked up from germline, CDR1 is SGHVS and CDR2 is FQNEAQ. CDR3 length: 15 amino acids. CDR3 sequence reads: CASSLLRDIQVEQYF. The CDR3 bases are TGTGCCAGCAGCTTACTCCGGGACATCCAGGTGGAGCAGTACTTC.

V and J are TRBV7-9 and TRBJ1-5; D not certain. V shed 5 bases and J shed 7 bases, with 12 bases lying between them. The germline gives CDR1 SEHNR, CDR2 FQNEAQ (reference sequence). The CDR3 runs 13 residues. CDR3 region: CASSPDTGQPQHF. The DNA of the CDR3 is TGTGCCAGCAGCCCCGATACGGGCCAGCCCCAGCATTTT.

The V gene is TRBV9, the J gene TRBJ2-7; 11 nucleotides line up with TRBD1. The germline gives CDR1 SGDLS, CDR2 YYNGEE. The CDR3 loop spans 14 amino acids. J lost 2 bases, V lost 4 bases, and 2 bases had no gene match. CDR3: CASSSGQGAYEQYF. The CDR3 nucleotides read TGTGCCAGCAGCTCGGGACAGGGGGCCTACGAGCAGTACTTC. The full variable domain, its missing parts supplied by reference TRBV9 and TRBJ2-7, is DSGVTQTPKHLITATGQRVTLRCSPRSGDLSVYWYQQSLDQGLQFLIQYYNGEERAKGNILERFSAQQFPDLHSELNLSSLELGDSALYFCASSSGQGAYEQYFGPGTRLTVT.

In this sample, this clone turned up once. The gene calls are TRBV5-4 and TRBJ2-3; 9 positions match TRBD1. Germline values: CDR1 SGHNT, CDR2 YYREEE (reference sequence). This CDR3 region has 16 residues. The V gene end was trimmed by 4 bases and the J gene end by 5 bases; junction bases not matched to a gene: 11. The CDR3: CASSQQQQGAGDTQYF. The CDR3 DNA follows: TGTGCCAGCAGCCAACAACAACAGGGGGCCGGAGATACGCAGTATTTT.